This TCR beta chain appears in the sequencing data of a study of CD8+ T cells in alopecia areata (dated by TCRdb to the late 2010s). For the wider study: The treated patients, all with moderate-to-severe alopecia areata, were enrolled in an open-label pilot trial of oral tofacitinib given at 5 to 10 mg twice daily. Patients stayed on tofacitinib for 6 to 18 months and then had 6 months of follow-up off drug so that delayed response and recurrence could be assessed. For the treated patients, the SALT score, which quantifies what percentage of scalp surface area is affected, served as the measure of disease severity. The study used high-throughput TCRbeta sequencing to examine T cell clonal expansion in alopecia areata, in both the C3H/HeJ mouse model and human patients. On the human side, TCRbeta sequencing was run on scalp tissue and on sorted CD4+ and CD8+ peripheral blood T cells from healthy controls and from alopecia areata patients with either patchy or totalis/universalis disease. Tofacitinib-treated patients had biopsies at baseline and at 4 and 24 weeks of treatment, with a later scalp biopsy in several patients. Scalp clonality was compared across normal scalp (n=4), patchy alopecia areata scalp (n=8), and alopecia totalis/universalis scalp (n=8). RNA was obtained with the PAXgene miRNA kit for fixed scalp, the miRNeasy kit for PBMCs, and the RNeasy kit for mouse skin. TCRbeta CDR3 regions were amplified by immunoSEQ multiplex PCR with 35 Vbeta forward and 13 Jbeta reverse primers. Overall study results and their limits: Because the treated cohort was small and had just a single nonresponder, larger studies are needed to establish links between baseline CD8+ expansion and response. Scalp clonality and the number of expanded CD8+ clones among the top 100 scalp clones were significantly decreased by tofacitinib. Higher clonality and more expanded CD8+ clones were observed in lesional scalp than in normal scalp, particularly in alopecia totalis/universalis, a finding suggestive of antigenic drive. TCR sequences shared between patients were less clear than in mice, possibly partly because of HLA diversity in the patient population. Many expanded lesional clones were found to persist in scalp and blood during tofacitinib treatment, and relapse after treatment cessation may be partly explained by this persistence. Unlike mouse skin, where gammadelta T cells dominate, normal human skin contains resident alphabeta T cells that get sequenced too, which complicates analysis of the scalp TCR repertoire.

Based on the germline V gene, the CDR1 and CDR2 sequences are SGDLS and YYNGEE. From cysteine to phenylalanine, the CDR3 is 14 amino acids long. The read is trimmed to its CDR3 DNA, 42 bases read in frame from base 1. V lost 3 bases and J lost 9 bases; the stretch between them is 16 bases long. This sample's time point label indicates: 4 weeks on oral tofacitinib. What the treatment or condition label conveys for this sample: oral pan-JAK inhibitor, 5-10 mg twice daily. From alopecia areata patients, peripheral blood was collected along with lesional scalp punch biopsies. PBMCs were isolated by density centrifugation and stained for CD3, CD4 and CD8, after which CD4+ and CD8+ T cells were sorted on a FACSAria. Concerning this clone: It has no known antigen specificity. Base quality data are lacking; no much larger clone is found one base away.

The library was prepared using the immunoSEQ multiplex PCR assay. RNA was extracted from all samples and reverse transcribed into cDNA, which served as template for TCR sequencing. First-strand cDNA was synthesized using SuperScript III with a 2:1 mix of oligo-dT and random hexamers. Amplification bias was assessed with a synthetic immune receptor repertoire, and residual bias was removed computationally. The source study handled its data this way. Raw reads were preprocessed for error removal, and CDR3 was defined according to IMGT conventions as running from the conserved cysteine to phenylalanine. Clonality was computed by normalizing Shannon entropy by log2 of the number of productive unique TCRs and subtracting the result from 1. Whether scalp clones were CD4 or CD8 was inferred by matching scalp TCRbeta sequences against CD4 and CD8 repertoires sorted from blood. Sourced from immuneACCESS, this table was stored by TCRdb with only in-frame sequences that have V and J called. A share of the clones is absent; for the studies checked, an unresolved V gene accounts for under half, and the remainder has no known explanation. The V and J calls and the clone size are those of that table, but D and trimming were determined from the DNA. The sample has about 190,000 clones on record, around 60% of them singletons. About 0.69% of the sample rests with the top ten.

The chain is made from TRBV9 and TRBJ2-1; perhaps TRBD1 is the D gene, with 5 bases matching. This clonotype was sampled from a human donor with alopecia areata. The material was CD4+ T cells sorted from blood, obtained at week 4, from a patient treated with tofacitinib. CDR3 region: CASSARPDQGEQFF. The DNA is TGTGCCAGCAGCGCCCGCCCCGATCAGGGTGAGCAGTTCTTC.